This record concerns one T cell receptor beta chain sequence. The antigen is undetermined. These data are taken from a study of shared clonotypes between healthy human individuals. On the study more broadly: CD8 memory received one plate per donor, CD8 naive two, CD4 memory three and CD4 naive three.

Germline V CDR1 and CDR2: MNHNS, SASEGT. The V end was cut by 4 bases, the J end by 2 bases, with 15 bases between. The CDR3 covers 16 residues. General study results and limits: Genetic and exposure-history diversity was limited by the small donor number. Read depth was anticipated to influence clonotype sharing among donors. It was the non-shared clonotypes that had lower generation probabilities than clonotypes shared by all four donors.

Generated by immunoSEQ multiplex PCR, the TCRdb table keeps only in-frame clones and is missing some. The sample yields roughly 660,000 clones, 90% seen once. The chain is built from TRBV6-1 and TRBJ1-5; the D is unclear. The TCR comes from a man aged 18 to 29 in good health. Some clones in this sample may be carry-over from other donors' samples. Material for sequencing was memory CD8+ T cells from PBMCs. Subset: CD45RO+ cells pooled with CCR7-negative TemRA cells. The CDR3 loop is CASSVLGVVGNQPQHF. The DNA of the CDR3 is TGTGCCAGCAGTGTCCTCGGGGTGGTAGGCAATCAGCCCCAGCATTTT.